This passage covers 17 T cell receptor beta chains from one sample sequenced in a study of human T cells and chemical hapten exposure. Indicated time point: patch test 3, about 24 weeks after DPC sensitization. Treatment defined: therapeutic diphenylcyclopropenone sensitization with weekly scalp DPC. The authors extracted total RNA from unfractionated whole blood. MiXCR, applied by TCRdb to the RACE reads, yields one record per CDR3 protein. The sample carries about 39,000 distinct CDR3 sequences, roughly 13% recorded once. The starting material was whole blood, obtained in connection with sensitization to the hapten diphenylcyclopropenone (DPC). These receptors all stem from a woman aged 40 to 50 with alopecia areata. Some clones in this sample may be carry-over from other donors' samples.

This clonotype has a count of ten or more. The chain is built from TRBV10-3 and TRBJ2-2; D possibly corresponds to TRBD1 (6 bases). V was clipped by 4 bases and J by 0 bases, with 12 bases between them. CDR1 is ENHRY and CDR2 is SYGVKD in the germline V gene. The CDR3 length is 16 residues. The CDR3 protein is CAISATGSPNTGELFF. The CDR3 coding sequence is TGTGCCATCAGTGCAACAGGGTCCCCGAACACCGGGGAGCTGTTTTTT.

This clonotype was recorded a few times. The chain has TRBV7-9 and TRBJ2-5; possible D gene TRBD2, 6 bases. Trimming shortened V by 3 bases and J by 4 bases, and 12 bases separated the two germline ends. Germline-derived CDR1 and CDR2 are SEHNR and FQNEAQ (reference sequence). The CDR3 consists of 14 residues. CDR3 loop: CASSFARGRETQYF. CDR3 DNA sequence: TGTGCCAGCAGCTTCGCGCGGGGCCGAGAGACCCAGTACTTC.

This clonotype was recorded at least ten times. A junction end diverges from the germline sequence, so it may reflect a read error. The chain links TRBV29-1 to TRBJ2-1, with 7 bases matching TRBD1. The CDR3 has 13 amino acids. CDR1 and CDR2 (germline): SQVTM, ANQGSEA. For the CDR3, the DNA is TGCAACGTTGAAAAGCGACAGGGTAATGAGCAGTTCTTC. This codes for CNVEKRQGNEQFF.

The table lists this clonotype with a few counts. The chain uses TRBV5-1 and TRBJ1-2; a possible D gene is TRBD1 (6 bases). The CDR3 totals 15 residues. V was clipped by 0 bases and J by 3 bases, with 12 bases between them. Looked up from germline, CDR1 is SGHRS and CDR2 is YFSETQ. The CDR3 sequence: CASSLAAGVDYGYTF. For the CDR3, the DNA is TGCGCCAGCAGCTTGGCAGCAGGGGTGGACTATGGCTACACCTTC.

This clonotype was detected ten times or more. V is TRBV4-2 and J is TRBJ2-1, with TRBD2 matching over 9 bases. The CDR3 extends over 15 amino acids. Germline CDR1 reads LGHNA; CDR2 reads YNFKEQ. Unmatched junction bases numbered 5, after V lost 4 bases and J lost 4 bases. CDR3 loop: CASSPSGTGYNEQFF. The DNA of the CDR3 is TGTGCCAGCAGCCCTAGCGGGACGGGATACAATGAGCAGTTCTTC.

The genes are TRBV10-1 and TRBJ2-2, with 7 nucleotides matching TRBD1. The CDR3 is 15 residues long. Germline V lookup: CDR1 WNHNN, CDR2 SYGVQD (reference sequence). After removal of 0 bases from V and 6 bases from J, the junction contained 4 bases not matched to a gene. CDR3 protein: CASSESGQGAGELFF. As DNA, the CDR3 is TGCGCCAGCAGTGAGTCCGGGCAGGGGGCCGGGGAGCTGTTTTTT.

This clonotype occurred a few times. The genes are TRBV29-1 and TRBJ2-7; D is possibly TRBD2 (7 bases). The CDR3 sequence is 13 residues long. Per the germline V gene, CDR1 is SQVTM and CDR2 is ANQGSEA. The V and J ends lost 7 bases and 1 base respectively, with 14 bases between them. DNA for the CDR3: TGCAGCGGCGTGGAGGGGGGGTCCTACGAGCAGTACTTC. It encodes CSGVEGGSYEQYF.

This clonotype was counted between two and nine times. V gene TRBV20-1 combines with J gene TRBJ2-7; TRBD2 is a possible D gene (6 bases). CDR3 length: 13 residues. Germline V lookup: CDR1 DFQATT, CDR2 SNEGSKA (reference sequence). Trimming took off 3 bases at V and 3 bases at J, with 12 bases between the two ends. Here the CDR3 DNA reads TGCAGTGCTAGGGGGGGACGAAACTACGAGCAGTACTTC. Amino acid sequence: CSARGGRNYEQYF.

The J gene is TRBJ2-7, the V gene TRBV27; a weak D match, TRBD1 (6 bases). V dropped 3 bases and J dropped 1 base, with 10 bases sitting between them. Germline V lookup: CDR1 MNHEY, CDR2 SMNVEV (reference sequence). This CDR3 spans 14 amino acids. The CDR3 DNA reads TGTGCCAGCAGTTTCGGGACATCGTCCTACGAGCAGTACTTC. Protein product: CASSFGTSSYEQYF.

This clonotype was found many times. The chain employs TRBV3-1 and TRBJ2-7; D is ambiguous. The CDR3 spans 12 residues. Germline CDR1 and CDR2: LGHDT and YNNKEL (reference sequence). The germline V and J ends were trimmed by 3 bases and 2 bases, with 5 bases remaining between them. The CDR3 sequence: CASSQGTYEQYF. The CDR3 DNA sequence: TGTGCCAGCAGCCAGGGGACCTACGAGCAGTACTTC.

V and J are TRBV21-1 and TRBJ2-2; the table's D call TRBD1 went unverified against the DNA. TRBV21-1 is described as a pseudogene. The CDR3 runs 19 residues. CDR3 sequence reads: CASSKIRTGLLSNTGELFF. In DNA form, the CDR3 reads TGTGCCAGCAGCAAGATTAGGACAGGGTTATTGAGTAACACCGGGGAGCTGTTTTTT.

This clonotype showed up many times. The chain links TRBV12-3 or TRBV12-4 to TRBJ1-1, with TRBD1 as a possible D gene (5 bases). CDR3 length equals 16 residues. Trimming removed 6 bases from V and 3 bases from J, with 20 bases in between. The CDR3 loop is CASSPRASTGDTEAFF. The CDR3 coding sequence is TGTGCCAGCAGCCCCCGCGCCTCCACGGGGGACACTGAAGCTTTCTTT.

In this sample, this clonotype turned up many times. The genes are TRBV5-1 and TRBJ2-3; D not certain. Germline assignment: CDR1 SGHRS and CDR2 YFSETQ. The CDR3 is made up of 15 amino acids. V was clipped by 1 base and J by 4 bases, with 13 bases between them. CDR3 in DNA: TGCGCCAGCAGCTTGCAGCAGGTGGGCCCAGATACGCAGTATTTT. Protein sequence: CASSLQQVGPDTQYF.

CDR3 sequence (DNA): TGCGCCAGCAGGGACGGATACACCGGGGAGCTGTTTTTT. Its translation is CASRDGYTGELFF. The chain is built from TRBV10-2 and TRBJ2-2; unclear D gene. The CDR3 sequence is 13 residues long. Germline-derived CDR1 and CDR2 are WSHSY and SAAADI. The V and J ends lost 6 bases and 3 bases respectively, with 8 bases between them.

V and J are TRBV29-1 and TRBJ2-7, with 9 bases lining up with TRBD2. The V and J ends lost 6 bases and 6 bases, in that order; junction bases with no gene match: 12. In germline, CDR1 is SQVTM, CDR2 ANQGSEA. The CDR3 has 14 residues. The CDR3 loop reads CSVGGLAGRSEQYF. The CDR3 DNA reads TGCAGCGTGGGGGGGCTAGCGGGAAGGAGCGAGCAGTACTTC.

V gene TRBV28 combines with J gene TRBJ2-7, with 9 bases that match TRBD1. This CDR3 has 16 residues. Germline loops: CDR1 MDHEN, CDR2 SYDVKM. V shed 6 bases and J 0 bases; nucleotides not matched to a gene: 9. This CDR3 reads CASSTPGQGSSYEQYF. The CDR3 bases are TGTGCCAGCAGCACACCGGGACAGGGAAGCTCCTACGAGCAGTACTTC.

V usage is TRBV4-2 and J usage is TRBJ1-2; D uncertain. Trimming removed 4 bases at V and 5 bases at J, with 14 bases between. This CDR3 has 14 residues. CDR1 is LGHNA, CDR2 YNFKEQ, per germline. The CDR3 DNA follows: TGTGCCAGCAGCCCCGACGAAGGAGGGTATGGCTACACCTTC. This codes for CASSPDEGGYGYTF.